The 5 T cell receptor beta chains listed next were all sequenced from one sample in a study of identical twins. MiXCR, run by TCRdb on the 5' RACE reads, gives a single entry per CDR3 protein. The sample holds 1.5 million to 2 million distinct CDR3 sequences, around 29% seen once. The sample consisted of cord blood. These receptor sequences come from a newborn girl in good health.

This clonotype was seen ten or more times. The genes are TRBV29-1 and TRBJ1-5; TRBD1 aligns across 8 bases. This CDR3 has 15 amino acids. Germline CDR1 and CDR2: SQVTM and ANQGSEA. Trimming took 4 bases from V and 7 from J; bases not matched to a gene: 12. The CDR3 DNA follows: TGCAGCGTTGTATGGACGACAGGGGATAGACAGCCCCAGCATTTT. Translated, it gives CSVVWTTGDRQPQHF.

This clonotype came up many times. The CDR3 bases are TGCAGCGTTGAAGGGGACAGGGGCGACTCCTACGAGCAGTACTTC. Translating gives CSVEGDRGDSYEQYF. The J gene is TRBJ2-7, the V gene TRBV29-1; 10 bases match TRBD1. The CDR3 covers 15 residues. Germline CDR1 SQVTM, CDR2 ANQGSEA. With V trimmed by 1 base and J by 0 bases, 3 bases remained unmatched.

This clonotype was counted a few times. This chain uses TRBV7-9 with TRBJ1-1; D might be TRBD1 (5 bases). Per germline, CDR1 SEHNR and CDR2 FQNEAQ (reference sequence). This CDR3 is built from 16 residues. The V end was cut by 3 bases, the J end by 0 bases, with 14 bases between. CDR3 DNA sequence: TGTGCCAGCAGCTTGGGGGACGGCCGCATGAACACTGAAGCTTTCTTT. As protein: CASSLGDGRMNTEAFF.

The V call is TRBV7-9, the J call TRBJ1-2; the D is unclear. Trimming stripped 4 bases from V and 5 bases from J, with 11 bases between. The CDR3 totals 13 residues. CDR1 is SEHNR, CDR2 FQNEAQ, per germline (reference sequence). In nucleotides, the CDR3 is TGTGCCAGCAGCTCCAAGCCGGGTTATGGCTACACCTTC. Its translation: CASSSKPGYGYTF.

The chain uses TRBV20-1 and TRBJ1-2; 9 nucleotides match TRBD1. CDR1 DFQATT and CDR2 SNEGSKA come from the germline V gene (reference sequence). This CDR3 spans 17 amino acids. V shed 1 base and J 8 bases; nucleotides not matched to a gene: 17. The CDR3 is CSARGQQPGQGVYGYTF. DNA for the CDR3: TGCAGTGCTAGAGGTCAGCAACCGGGACAGGGAGTTTACGGCTACACCTTC.